A selection of T cell receptor beta chains follows, all from one sample in a study of shared clonotypes between healthy human individuals. TCRdb's table, derived via immunoSEQ multiplex PCR, lists solely in-frame clones and lacks some. The sample shows some 500,000 clones, 90% to 96% of them seen only once. The sample was naive CD4+ T cells sorted from blood. Receptor source: a young woman in good health. The CDR3 runs from the conserved cysteine through the conserved F or W. Fields, in order: V gene, clone size, D gene, J gene, CDR3 protein, CDR3 DNA. D genes are given only for firm matches. Only part of the rows carry a size: once, few, many, or a class if the clone is expanded.

TRBV19	NA	TRBD2	TRBJ2-4	CASSIGGRENIQYF	TGTGCCAGTAGTATCGGCGGGAGAGAAAACATTCAGTACTTC
TRBV28	NA	NA	TRBJ1-1	CASSVQISRAFF	TGTGCCAGCAGTGTACAGATTTCCCGGGCTTTCTTT
TRBV18	NA	TRBD1	TRBJ2-7	CASSPQGAWGDEQYF	TGTGCCAGCTCACCTCAGGGGGCCTGGGGGGATGAGCAGTACTTC
TRBV18	NA	NA	TRBJ1-1	CASSLYLLAQGIRRTEAFF	TGTGCCAGCTCACTGTATCTACTTGCACAGGGCATAAGGAGGACTGAAGCTTTCTTT
TRBV27	NA	NA	TRBJ2-5	CASSSQKPDFPRTQYF	TGTGCCAGCAGTTCGCAGAAGCCCGACTTCCCCCGGACCCAGTACTTC
TRBV2	NA	NA	TRBJ1-5	CASSEWDTQAQPQHF	TGTGCCAGCAGTGAATGGGACACACAGGCTCAGCCCCAGCATTTT
TRBV4-1	NA	NA	TRBJ2-3	CASSQDQASGTDTQYF	TGCGCCAGCAGCCAAGATCAAGCTAGCGGCACAGATACGCAGTATTTT
TRBV7-6	NA	NA	TRBJ1-1	CATQRLNTEAFF	TGTGCCACCCAGCGGCTTAACACTGAAGCTTTCTTT
TRBV27	NA	NA	TRBJ1-1	CASSQSGRAGTEAFF	TGTGCCAGCAGCCAAAGCGGGAGAGCGGGCACTGAAGCTTTCTTT
TRBV11-2	NA	NA	TRBJ1-1	CASSLGQGLTEAFF	TGTGCCAGCAGCTTAGGGCAGGGACTCACTGAAGCTTTCTTT
TRBV5-4	NA	NA	TRBJ1-1	CASRTDWNTEAFF	TGTGCCAGCAGGACCGACTGGAACACTGAAGCTTTCTTT
TRBV5-6	once	NA	TRBJ1-6	CASSLAQGLGNSPLHF	TGTGCCAGCAGCTTGGCGCAGGGACTCGGGAATTCACCCCTCCACTTT
TRBV12-2	NA	NA	TRBJ1-1	CASRFRGGEQGNTEAFF	TGTGCAAGTCGCTTCCGGGGTGGTGAACAGGGGAACACTGAAGCTTTCTTT
TRBV6-5	NA	TRBD1	TRBJ2-7	CASSYDRDSYEQYF	TGTGCCAGCAGTTACGACCGGGACAGTTACGAGCAGTACTTC
TRBV28	NA	NA	TRBJ1-1	CASRLPGGTEAFF	TGTGCCAGCAGACTCCCCGGGGGCACTGAAGCTTTCTTT
TRBV7-7	NA	TRBD2	TRBJ2-2	CASSQNWGGTGELFF	TGTGCCAGCAGCCAAAACTGGGGGGGCACCGGGGAGCTGTTTTTT
TRBV5-8	NA	NA	TRBJ2-7	CASSLGTIAYEQYF	TGTGCCAGCAGCTTGGGGACTATTGCCTACGAGCAGTACTTC
TRBV28	NA	TRBD2	TRBJ2-5	CASTLGGKETQYF	TGTGCCAGCACCCTCGGGGGGAAGGAGACCCAGTACTTC
TRBV30	once	NA	TRBJ2-5	CAWSVQSGQTQYF	TGTGCCTGGAGTGTACAGTCGGGGCAGACCCAGTACTTC
TRBV11-3	NA	NA	TRBJ2-1	CASSLADQVNEQFF	TGTGCCAGCAGCTTAGCTGACCAGGTTAATGAGCAGTTCTTC
TRBV6-1	once	TRBD1	TRBJ1-4	CASSGFRDRDEKLFF	TGTGCCAGCAGTGGGTTCCGGGACAGGGATGAAAAACTGTTTTTT
TRBV5-4	NA	NA	TRBJ2-3	CASSFADTQYF	TGTGCCAGCAGCTTCGCAGATACGCAGTATTTT